This T cell receptor beta chain was identified during a study of shared clonotypes between healthy human individuals. About this clone: Distinct nucleotide sequences in the sample also encode this CDR3.

This CDR3 comprises 14 residues. Germline CDR1 SGHVS, CDR2 FNYEAQ. V shed 5 bases and J shed 0 bases, with 11 bases lying between them. This table comes from immunoSEQ multiplex PCR, and its TCRdb copy is limited to in-frame clones, with some not included. The table has 2,100,000 or so clones, approximately 94% seen once. The chain joins TRBV7-6 to TRBJ2-7; weak D call: TRBD1 (6 bases). The TCR comes from a man between 18 and 29 years old in good health. Input material: naive CD4+ T cells sorted from blood. Noted subset: CD45RA+ positively selected. The CDR3: CASSPDRTSYEQYF. The DNA of the CDR3 is TGTGCCAGCAGCCCTGACAGGACCTCCTACGAGCAGTACTTC.